The entry below describes one T cell receptor (beta chain). Antigen specificity is unknown. This sample was taken from a study of T cell responses to AZD1222 COVID-19 vaccine. Across the whole study: Combined were second doses at about 4 or about 12 weeks.

Findings and caveats of the study: Close to half of all spike-specific TCRs reportedly target regions of the variants that are unmutated.

Profiling relied on immunoSEQ multiplex PCR, and the TCRdb table lists in-frame clones only, not all of them. The data contain approximately 92,000 clones, under 95% of them singletons. The CDR3 is 15 amino acids. V shed 6 bases and J shed 7 bases, with 16 bases lying between them. Germline CDR1 reads KGHSH; CDR2 reads LQKENI. This receptor was obtained from an adult in good health. Source: peripheral blood, taken on day 0 of AZD1222 vaccination. The rearrangement links TRBV18 to TRBJ1-6, with a weak D call TRBD1 (6 bases). The CDR3 coding sequence is TGTGCCAGCTCGTCCCGGACAGTGCTAAATTCACCCCTCCACTTT. Protein product: CASSSRTVLNSPLHF. Based on the CDR3 plus reference TRBV18 and TRBJ1-6, the full variable domain is NAGVMQNPRHLVRRRGQEARLRCSPMKGHSHVYWYRQLPEEGLKFMVYLQKENIIDESGMPKERFSAEFPKEGPSILRIQQVVRGDSAAYFCASSSRTVLNSPLHFGNGTRLTVT.